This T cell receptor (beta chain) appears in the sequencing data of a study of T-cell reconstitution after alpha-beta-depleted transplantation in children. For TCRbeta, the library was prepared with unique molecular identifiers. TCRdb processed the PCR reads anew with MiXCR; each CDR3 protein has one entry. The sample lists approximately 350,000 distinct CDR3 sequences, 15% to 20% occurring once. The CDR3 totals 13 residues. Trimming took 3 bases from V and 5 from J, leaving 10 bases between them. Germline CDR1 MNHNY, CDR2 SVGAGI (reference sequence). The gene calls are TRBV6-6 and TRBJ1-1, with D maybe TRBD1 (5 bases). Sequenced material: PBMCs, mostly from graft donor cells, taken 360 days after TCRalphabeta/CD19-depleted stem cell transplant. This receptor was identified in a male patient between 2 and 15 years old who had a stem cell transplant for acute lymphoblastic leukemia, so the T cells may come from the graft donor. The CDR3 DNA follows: TGTGCCAGCAGTTATCCTGGGGGTACTGAAGCTTTCTTT. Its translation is CASSYPGGTEAFF.